The 11 T cell receptor beta chains in this list originate from one sample, sequenced in a study of blood T cell repertoires in COVID-19. Sequenced by immunoSEQ multiplex PCR; TCRdb stores in-frame clones only, minus some. The repertoire holds around 65,000 clones, with just under 85% as singletons. What was sequenced was peripheral blood. These receptors were obtained from a man aged 65-85 years with acute or convalescent COVID-19.

V usage is TRBV7-3 and J usage is TRBJ2-7, with a weak D call TRBD1 (5 bases). V was pared by 1 base and J by 12 bases, with 16 bases between. The CDR3 has 13 amino acids. Germline V gene sequence: CDR1 SGHTA, CDR2 FQGTGA. CDR3 bases: TGTGCCAGCAGCTTAAACGCTGCGACAGACTTGTACTTC. As protein: CASSLNAATDLYF.

The chain uses TRBV9 and TRBJ2-2, with 8 bases that match TRBD1. CDR1 and CDR2 (germline): SGDLS, YYNGEE. CDR3 length: 14 residues. The V gene end was trimmed by 6 bases and the J gene end by 4 bases; junction bases not matched to a gene: 5. The CDR3 loop is CASTPTGATGELFF. The DNA for the CDR3 is TGTGCCAGCACCCCGACAGGGGCCACCGGGGAGCTGTTTTTT.

This clone has just a few counts. This chain uses TRBV20-1 with TRBJ1-5; 10 positions agree with TRBD1. V shed 3 bases and J 4 bases; nucleotides not matched to a gene: 6. CDR3 size: 15 residues. Germline assignment: CDR1 DFQATT and CDR2 SNEGSKA (reference sequence). The CDR3 nucleotides are TGCAGTGCTAGTTCGTGGGACAGGGGAAATCAGCCCCAGCATTTT. Its translation: CSASSWDRGNQPQHF.

V gene TRBV7-8 combines with J gene TRBJ1-5; 7 nucleotides agree with TRBD1. V lost 8 bases, J lost 3 bases, and 13 bases stayed unmatched. The CDR3 sequence is 16 residues long. Germline V lookup: CDR1 SGHVS, CDR2 FQNEAQ. In nucleotides, the CDR3 is TGTGCCAGCTCCCAAATGCGACAGGGTCACAATCAGCCCCAGCATTTT. Translating it yields CASSQMRQGHNQPQHF.

J is TRBJ2-3 and V is TRBV28, with a tentative D call TRBD1 (5 bases). Germline V gene data show CDR1 as MDHEN and CDR2 as SYDVKM. V dropped 5 bases and J dropped 1 base, with 7 bases sitting between them. This CDR3 has 13 residues. The CDR3 sequence: CASSTGGTDTQYF. The CDR3 DNA follows: TGTGCCAGCAGTACAGGCGGCACAGATACGCAGTATTTT. Using reference TRBV28 and TRBJ2-3 for the parts outside the CDR3, the full variable domain is DVKVTQSSRYLVKRTGEKVFLECVQDMDHENMFWYRQDPGLGLRLIYFSYDVKMKEKGDIPEGYSVSREKKERFSLILESASTNQTSMYLCASSTGGTDTQYFGPGTRLTVL.

V is TRBV6-5 and J is TRBJ1-6; D not certain. Germline CDR1 MNHEY, CDR2 SVGAGI. CDR3 size: 15 residues. Trimming pared 8 bases from V and 0 bases from J, leaving 11 bases between. CDR3 sequence: CASRYLSSYNSPLHF. The CDR3, as DNA: TGTGCCAGCCGGTACCTTAGCTCCTATAATTCACCCCTCCACTTT.

V usage is TRBV6-1 and J usage is TRBJ2-2; D is possibly TRBD1 (6 bases). Germline V gives CDR1 MNHNS, CDR2 SASEGT. Trimming removed 0 bases at V and 5 bases at J, with 13 bases between. The CDR3 totals 16 residues. The CDR3 DNA reads as TGTGCCAGCAGTGAAGCGCTGCGGCAGGGGACCGGGGAGCTGTTTTTT. It yields the protein CASSEALRQGTGELFF.

The rearrangement links TRBV19 to TRBJ2-3; D perhaps matches TRBD1 (5 bases). The CDR3 runs to 13 residues. Per the germline V gene, CDR1 is LNHDA and CDR2 is SQIVND (reference sequence). Trimming stripped 4 bases from V and 6 bases from J, with 11 bases between. The CDR3 DNA reads TGTGCCAGTAGTAAGGGGATCCCGGATACGCAGTATTTT. Protein: CASSKGIPDTQYF.

This rearrangement joins TRBV27 to TRBJ2-1; no clear D. Germline values: CDR1 MNHEY, CDR2 SMNVEV (reference sequence). This CDR3 spans 13 amino acids. Trimming took 2 bases from V and 8 from J, leaving 10 bases between them. CDR3 bases: TGTGCCAGCAGTTTACCGGCAGGCCATGAGCAGTTCTTC. It encodes CASSLPAGHEQFF.

The chain joins TRBV2 to TRBJ1-5, with 7 bases matching TRBD1. The junction had 6 bases not matched to a gene; V was cut back by 5 bases and J by 5 bases. This CDR3 contains 14 residues. Germline V gene lookup returns CDR1 SNHLY and CDR2 FYNNEI. In DNA, the CDR3 is TGTGCCAGCAGTCCCGGGACAGCAGATCAGCCCCAGCATTTT. Translation gives CASSPGTADQPQHF.

The V and J genes are TRBV9 and TRBJ1-1; weak D call: TRBD1 (6 bases). This CDR3 region has 14 residues. V gave up 0 bases and J gave up 6 bases, with 12 bases separating them. CDR1 is SGDLS, CDR2 YYNGEE, per germline. The CDR3 coding sequence is TGTGCCAGCAGCGTAGACAGGGTGAAGTCTGAAGCTTTCTTT. Amino acid sequence: CASSVDRVKSEAFF.